This is a list of T cell receptor beta chains from one sample in a study of T-cell memory formation after mild COVID-19. TCRdb analysed the 5' RACE reads with MiXCR anew, one entry per CDR3 protein. The sample yields about 400,000 distinct CDR3 sequences, approximately 15% seen once. Sequenced input: PBMCs or a T cell subset sorted from them (not recorded which). The receptors were sampled from a man younger than 35 who had mild COVID-19 (a few samples of this study predate the infection). Cell type and time point are not known. Each CDR3 is given with its conserved first and last residue. D genes are given only for firm matches. Clone size is stated in some rows and not others, as once, few, many or a class when expanded.

J gene | clone size | V gene | D gene | CDR3 protein | CDR3 DNA
TRBJ2-2 | NA | TRBV6-2/TRBV6-3 | NA | CASSYSGSLNTGELFF | TGTGCCAGCAGTTACTCGGGTAGCCTTAACACCGGGGAGCTGTTTTTT
TRBJ2-2 | NA | TRBV7-9 | NA | CASSFRGRDTGELFF | TGTGCCAGCAGCTTTCGGGGGCGCGACACCGGGGAGCTGTTTTTT
TRBJ1-1 | NA | TRBV2 | TRBD1 | CASSAGTGGWDTEAFF | TGTGCCAGCAGCGCCGGGACAGGGGGCTGGGACACTGAAGCTTTCTTT
TRBJ1-5 | few | TRBV19 | NA | CASRHSLGNQPQHF | TGTGCCAGTAGGCACTCACTGGGGAATCAGCCCCAGCATTTT
TRBJ2-5 | NA | TRBV18 | TRBD1 | CASSGPGQLRETQYF | TGTGCCAGCTCAGGTCCGGGACAGTTAAGAGAAACCCAGTACTTC
TRBJ2-7 | NA | TRBV5-1 | NA | CASSSWGAYDEQYF | TGCGCCAGCAGCTCCTGGGGTGCATACGACGAGCAGTACTTC
TRBJ2-1 | NA | TRBV11-2 | NA | CASSPFGGGPYNEQFF | TGTGCCAGCAGCCCTTTTGGGGGCGGGCCCTACAATGAGCAGTTCTTC
TRBJ1-1 | NA | TRBV12-3/TRBV12-4 | NA | CASSNTWNTEAFF | TGTGCCAGCAGTAATACGTGGAACACTGAAGCTTTCTTT
TRBJ2-5 | many | TRBV7-9 | TRBD1 | CASSSGQVQETQYF | TGTGCCAGCAGCTCAGGACAGGTTCAAGAGACCCAGTACTTC
TRBJ1-4 | many | TRBV20-1 | TRBD1 | CSARPDRGEKLFF | TGCAGTGCTAGGCCGGACAGGGGGGAAAAACTGTTTTTT
TRBJ1-2 | NA | TRBV20-1 | TRBD1 | CSAIRTGVDYGYTF | TGCAGTGCCATAAGGACAGGGGTAGACTATGGCTACACCTTC
TRBJ2-5 | many | TRBV12-3/TRBV12-4 | TRBD2 | CASSPRRSGDETQYF | TGTGCCAGCAGTCCCCGGCGGAGCGGGGATGAGACCCAGTACTTC
TRBJ1-2 | few | TRBV4-1 | NA | CASSQDAGLRGGYTF | TGCGCCAGCAGCCAAGATGCGGGGTTACGGGGTGGCTACACCTTC
TRBJ2-3 | NA | TRBV30 | TRBD2 | CAWRGTSGGKNTDTQYF | TGTGCCTGGAGAGGGACTAGCGGGGGGAAGAACACAGATACGCAGTATTTT
TRBJ2-3 | NA | TRBV9 | NA | CASSPYWGGGADTQYF | TGTGCCAGCAGCCCCTACTGGGGGGGCGGGGCAGATACGCAGTATTTT
TRBJ1-5 | many | TRBV6-2/TRBV6-3 | NA | CASSPSPVEKQPQHF | TGTGCCAGCAGTCCTTCTCCGGTCGAGAAACAGCCCCAGCATTTT
TRBJ2-5 | few | TRBV11-2 | NA | CASSLAGWMETQYF | TGTGCCAGCAGCTTAGCAGGGTGGATGGAGACCCAGTACTTC
TRBJ2-2 | NA | TRBV29-1 | NA | CSAGAGELFF | TGCAGCGCAGGGGCCGGGGAGCTGTTTTTT
TRBJ2-1 | many | TRBV5-1 | TRBD2 | CASSFRAGGNEQFF | TGCGCCAGCAGCTTCAGGGCGGGGGGCAATGAGCAGTTCTTC
TRBJ2-5 | NA | TRBV5-1 | NA | CASSFEAGRSETQYF | TGCGCCAGCAGCTTCGAAGCGGGCCGGTCGGAGACCCAGTACTTC
TRBJ1-3 | NA | TRBV7-9 | NA | CASSRGGISGNTIYF | TGTGCCAGCAGCCGGGGCGGGATCTCTGGAAACACCATATATTTT
TRBJ2-7 | NA | TRBV9 | TRBD1 | CASSDGTGGPYEQYF | TGTGCCAGCAGCGACGGGACAGGGGGACCTTACGAGCAGTACTTC
TRBJ2-7 | NA | TRBV6-6 | NA | CASSAPLTELSYEQYF | TGTGCCAGCAGTGCCCCTTTGACCGAGTTGTCCTACGAGCAGTACTTC
TRBJ2-7 | NA | TRBV4-2 | TRBD2 | CASSQDWRGVYEQYF | TGTGCCAGCAGCCAAGATTGGCGGGGGGTATACGAGCAGTACTTC
TRBJ1-2 | NA | TRBV18 | TRBD1 | CASSRDRGLGYTF | TGTGCCAGCTCCCGGGACAGGGGGCTTGGCTACACCTTC
TRBJ1-1 | NA | TRBV6-5 | NA | CASSYLAAGMNTEAFF | TGTGCCAGCAGTTACTTAGCTGCAGGGATGAACACTGAAGCTTTCTTT
TRBJ2-1 | NA | TRBV6-1 | NA | CASSELGYNEQFF | TGTGCCAGCAGTGAACTCGGATACAATGAGCAGTTCTTC
TRBJ2-1 | NA | TRBV3-1 | NA | CASSRESSYNEQFF | TGTGCCAGCAGCCGAGAGAGCTCCTACAATGAGCAGTTCTTC
TRBJ1-1 | few | TRBV28 | TRBD1 | CASSSPGTEASEAFF | TGTGCCAGCAGTTCACCCGGGACAGAGGCGTCTGAAGCTTTCTTT
TRBJ1-2 | NA | TRBV18 | TRBD1 | CASSPGDRAGYGYTF | TGTGCCAGCTCACCAGGGGACAGGGCGGGCTATGGCTACACCTTC
TRBJ2-1 | few | TRBV7-2 | NA | CASSFVQGGAFF | TGTGCCAGCAGCTTCGTACAGGGAGGTGCGTTCTTC
TRBJ1-1 | many | TRBV5-1 | NA | CASSLKGTEAFF | TGTGCCAGCAGTTTAAAGGGGACTGAAGCTTTCTTT
TRBJ1-2 | few | TRBV11-1 | NA | CASSLGHQNYGYTF | TGTGCCAGCAGCTTAGGACATCAGAACTATGGCTACACCTTC
TRBJ1-1 | few | TRBV5-1 | NA | CASSLGGVSEAFF | TGCGCCAGCAGCTTGGGTGGGGTTTCTGAAGCTTTCTTT
TRBJ2-1 | few | TRBV24-1 | NA | CATNSRGNEQFF | TGTGCCACCAATTCTAGGGGGAATGAGCAGTTCTTC
TRBJ2-7 | NA | TRBV20-1 | NA | CSARDLGHNPYEQYF | TGCAGTGCTAGAGATCTGGGACATAACCCCTACGAGCAGTACTTC
TRBJ2-3 | NA | TRBV2 | NA | CASSEAWGGTDTQYF | TGTGCCAGCAGTGAAGCATGGGGGGGCACAGATACGCAGTATTTT
TRBJ1-1 | few | TRBV6-5 | NA | CASSIGQSTEAFF | TGTGCCAGCAGTATCGGACAATCGACTGAAGCTTTCTTT
TRBJ2-5 | few | TRBV9 | TRBD2 | CASSKDGGETQYF | TGTGCCAGCAGCAAGGACGGGGGGGAGACCCAGTACTTC
TRBJ1-5 | NA | TRBV3-1 | TRBD1 | CASSPGWDRSQHF | TGTGCCAGCAGCCCTGGATGGGACAGGTCCCAGCATTTT
TRBJ2-2 | NA | TRBV3-1 | NA | CASSHRSFSPTGELFF | TGTGCCAGCAGCCATCGGTCTTTTAGTCCCACCGGGGAGCTGTTTTTT
TRBJ2-7 | many | TRBV11-2 | NA | CASSLTQGHYEQYF | TGTGCCAGCAGCTTAACACAGGGTCATTACGAGCAGTACTTC
TRBJ2-1 | many | TRBV3-1 | TRBD2 | CASSRLAGGVSYNEQFF | TGTGCCAGCAGCCGACTAGCGGGGGGCGTATCCTACAATGAGCAGTTCTTC
TRBJ2-1 | few | TRBV18 | NA | CASSPSAPNLGNEQFF | TGTGCCAGCTCACCATCCGCACCCAACCTGGGCAATGAGCAGTTCTTC
TRBJ2-1 | NA | TRBV5-1 | TRBD2 | CASGPGGGAGYNEQFF | TGCGCCAGCGGCCCTGGCGGGGGGGCGGGGTACAATGAGCAGTTCTTC
TRBJ2-1 | many | TRBV7-2 | TRBD2 | CASSLVRGGQYNEQFF | TGTGCCAGCAGCTTAGTGCGGGGGGGCCAATACAATGAGCAGTTCTTC
TRBJ1-5 | many | TRBV10-3 | NA | CAISVGQSNQPQHF | TGTGCCATCAGTGTGGGGCAGTCAAATCAGCCCCAGCATTTT
TRBJ1-5 | NA | TRBV19 | NA | CASSMTSNQPQHF | TGTGCCAGTAGTATGACTAGCAATCAGCCCCAGCATTTT
TRBJ2-2 | NA | TRBV5-8 | TRBD1 | CASSLWQGAAGELFF | TGTGCCAGCAGCTTGTGGCAGGGGGCGGCCGGGGAGCTGTTTTTT